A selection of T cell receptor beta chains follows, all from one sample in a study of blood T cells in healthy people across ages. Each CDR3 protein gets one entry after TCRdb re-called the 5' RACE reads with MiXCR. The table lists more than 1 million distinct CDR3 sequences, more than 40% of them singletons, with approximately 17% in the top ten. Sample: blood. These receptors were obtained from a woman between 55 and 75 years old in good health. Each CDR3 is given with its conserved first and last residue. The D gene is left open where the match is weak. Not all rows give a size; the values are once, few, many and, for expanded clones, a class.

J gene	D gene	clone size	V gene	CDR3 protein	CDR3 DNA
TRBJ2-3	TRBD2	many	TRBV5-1	CASSWTGTSYTDTQYF	TGCGCCAGCAGCTGGACCGGGACTAGTTACACAGATACGCAGTATTTT
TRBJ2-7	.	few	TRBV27	CASSLSPPYEQYF	TGTGCCAGCAGTTTATCCCCCCCCTACGAGCAGTACTTC
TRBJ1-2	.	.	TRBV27	CASGDQFYGYTF	TGTGCCAGCGGGGACCAGTTTTATGGCTACACCTTC
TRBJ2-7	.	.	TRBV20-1	CSAINSPYEQYF	TGCAGTGCCATAAACAGCCCCTACGAGCAGTACTTC
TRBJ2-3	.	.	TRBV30	CACEEGGIGTDTQYF	TGTGCCTGTGAGGAGGGGGGCATAGGCACAGATACGCAGTATTTT
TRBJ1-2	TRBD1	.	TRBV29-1	CSVVTGDNYGYTF	TGCAGCGTAGTGACAGGGGATAACTATGGCTACACCTTC
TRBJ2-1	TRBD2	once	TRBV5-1	CASSPLAGASSYNEQFF	TGCGCCAGCAGCCCCCTAGCGGGTGCCAGCTCCTACAATGAGCAGTTCTTC
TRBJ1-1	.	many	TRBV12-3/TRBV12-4	CASSWTVNTEAFF	TGTGCCAGCAGCTGGACGGTGAACACTGAAGCTTTCTTT
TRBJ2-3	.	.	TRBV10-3	CATATGHTDTQYF	TGTGCCACAGCAACAGGGCACACAGATACGCAGTATTTT
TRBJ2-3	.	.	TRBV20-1	CSATLVGTDTQYF	TGCAGTGCTACCCTGGTTGGCACAGATACGCAGTATTTT
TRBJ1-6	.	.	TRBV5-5	CASSLESGYRSPLHF	TGTGCCAGCAGCTTGGAGTCAGGGTATAGGTCACCCCTCCACTTT
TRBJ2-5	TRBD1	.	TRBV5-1	CASSSPDRGLYVQYF	TGCGCCAGCAGCTCCCCGGACAGGGGGCTTTACGTGCAGTACTTC
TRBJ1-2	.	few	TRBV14	CASSPLPQQEANYGYTF	TGTGCCAGCAGCCCTCTTCCCCAACAGGAAGCTAACTATGGCTACACCTTC